Below, 21 T cell receptor beta chains from the same sample are listed, as sequenced in a study of T cell repertoires in cytomegalovirus infection. These receptors have no identified antigens. From the reads, TCRdb called clonotypes with MiXCR, one entry per CDR3 protein. The data show some 480,000 distinct CDR3 sequences, with 30% to 35% seen just once and roughly a sixth held by the top ten. The sequences come from cultured PBMCs, collected from culture after CMV antigen stimulation. These receptor sequences come from a human donor in good health (CMV status not recorded). Some clones in this sample may be carry-over from other donors' samples.

Only a few counts were recorded for this clonotype. J is TRBJ1-1 and V is TRBV28; tentative D call: TRBD1 (5 bases). The germline V gene encodes CDR1 MDHEN and CDR2 SYDVKM. The length of the CDR3 is 14 residues. V was trimmed by 3 bases and J by 5 bases, leaving 13 bases between them. CDR3 sequence (DNA): TGTGCCAGCAGTTTGGTCGGGGGAAAAACTGAAGCTTTCTTT. This translates into CASSLVGGKTEAFF.

The rearrangement links TRBV6-2 or TRBV6-3 to TRBJ2-1; 10 bases are shared with TRBD2. The CDR3 contains 15 residues. V was pared by 5 bases and J by 4 bases, with 5 bases of the junction left unmatched. Germline CDR1 and CDR2: MNHEY and SVGEGT. The CDR3 coding sequence is TGTGCCAGCAGTAGTAGCGGGAGGCAGTACAATGAGCAGTTCTTC. Protein sequence: CASSSSGRQYNEQFF.

CDR3 coding DNA: TGTGCCAGCAGCTTAGCGCGGAGGTTTGCAGAGACCCAGTACTTC. Translation: CASSLARRFAETQYF. The chain uses TRBV7-2 and TRBJ2-5, with D possibly TRBD2 on 5 matching bases. Trimming pared 0 bases from V and 4 bases from J, leaving 12 bases between. Germline V gives CDR1 SGHTA, CDR2 FQGNSA. This CDR3 has 15 residues.

DNA of the CDR3: TGTGCCACCCGGACCCCAGGGGAGGGTAGAGATACGCAGTATTTT. As protein: CATRTPGEGRDTQYF. The chain is built from TRBV19 and TRBJ2-3; D perhaps matches TRBD2 (7 bases). In germline, CDR1 is LNHDA, CDR2 SQIVND (reference sequence). This CDR3 spans 15 amino acids. Trimming stripped 10 bases from V and 5 bases from J, with 22 bases between.

This clonotype has a handful of counts. The chain is built from TRBV28 and TRBJ1-1; no clear D gene. Germline V gene sequence: CDR1 MDHEN, CDR2 SYDVKM. This CDR3 is built from 11 residues. With 3 bases removed from V and 7 bases from J, the gap between germline ends came to 6 bases. CDR3 nucleotide sequence: TGTGCCAGCAGTTTTAACGATGAAGCTTTCTTT. Its translation: CASSFNDEAFF.

The chain is built from TRBV7-9 and TRBJ1-2; 11 bases agree with TRBD1. Germline CDR1 and CDR2: SEHNR and FQNEAQ (reference sequence). V gave up 5 bases and J gave up 3 bases; unmatched junction bases: 8. The CDR3 has 16 residues. The CDR3 DNA reads as TGTGCCAGCAGCCTAGGGACAGGGGGAACCGACTATGGCTACACCTTC. This translates into CASSLGTGGTDYGYTF.

This clonotype was observed a handful of times. V usage is TRBV6-2 or TRBV6-3 and J usage is TRBJ2-3; TRBD2 agrees at 11 bases. CDR1 is MNHEY and CDR2 is SVGEGT in the germline V gene. The CDR3 covers 17 residues. V lost 0 bases, J lost 0 bases, and 2 bases stayed unmatched. For the CDR3, the DNA is TGTGCCAGCAGTTACTCGACTAGCGGGGCTAGCACAGATACGCAGTATTTT. It is translated as CASSYSTSGASTDTQYF.

The chain uses TRBV29-1 and TRBJ1-1; TRBD1 is a possible D gene (5 bases). Germline-derived CDR1 and CDR2 are SQVTM and ANQGSEA. The CDR3 totals 12 residues. V was pared by 3 bases and J by 6 bases, with 11 bases between. For the CDR3, the DNA is TGCAGCGTTGACCGAGACAGAGCTGAAGCTTTCTTT. Residues: CSVDRDRAEAFF. The complete variable domain, with remaining parts taken from reference TRBV29-1 and TRBJ1-1, reads SAVISQKPSRDICQRGTSLTIQCQVDSQVTMMFWYRQQPGQSLTLIATANQGSEATYESGFVIDKFPISRPNLTFSTLTVSNMSPEDSSIYLCSVDRDRAEAFFGQGTRLTVV.

The CDR3 region has the DNA TGTGCCAGCAGCCTGACAGGGCGGACCCAGTACTTC. Protein product: CASSLTGRTQYF. The chain joins TRBV7-2 to TRBJ2-5; 7 bases align to TRBD1. CDR3 size: 12 residues. V was pared by 5 bases and J by 7 bases, with 4 bases of the junction left unmatched. Germline-derived CDR1 and CDR2 are SGHTA and FQGNSA. The full variable domain, in which reference TRBV7-2 and TRBJ2-5 provide the parts outside the CDR3, is GAGVSQSPSNKVTEKGKDVELRCDPISGHTALYWYRQSLGQGLEFLIYFQGNSAPDKSGLPSDRFSAERTGGSVSTLTIQRTQQEDSAVYLCASSLTGRTQYFGPGTRLLVL.

This clonotype turned up a few times. V is TRBV6-8 and J is TRBJ2-1, with D perhaps matching TRBD1 (6 bases). Trimming removed 6 bases from V and 9 bases from J, with 12 bases in between. CDR1 is MNHGY, CDR2 SAAAGT, per germline. The CDR3 loop spans 12 amino acids. The CDR3 DNA is TGTGCCAGCAGATCCACAGGGAGTGAGCAGTTCTTC. Its protein product is CASRSTGSEQFF.

This chain links TRBV19 with TRBJ2-2, with D perhaps TRBD1 or TRBD2 (6 bases each). Germline CDR1 is LNHDA and CDR2 is SQIVND (reference sequence). Trimming shortened V by 3 bases and J by 3 bases, and 8 bases separated the two germline ends. CDR3 length equals 14 residues. CDR3 amino acids: CASSIGGYTGELFF. The CDR3 nucleotides are TGTGCCAGTAGTATCGGGGGCTACACCGGGGAGCTGTTTTTT.

V usage is TRBV10-3 and J usage is TRBJ2-1; 7 positions match TRBD2. CDR3 length: 14 residues. Germline V CDR1 and CDR2: ENHRY, SYGVKD. With 4 bases clipped from V and 2 bases from J, the junction kept 2 bases outside the gene matches. The CDR3 protein is CAISVRGAYNEQFF. CDR3 in DNA: TGTGCCATCAGTGTACGGGGGGCCTACAATGAGCAGTTCTTC.

The table lists this clonotype with a few counts. The chain links TRBV10-3 to TRBJ2-6; D not resolved. V was cut by 0 bases and J by 7 bases, with 13 bases left in between. From germline, CDR1 is ENHRY and CDR2 SYGVKD. This CDR3 is 16 amino acids long. The CDR3, as DNA: TGTGCCATCAGTGAGTCGTTCCAGTCCACAGCCAACGTCCTGACTTTC. This codes for CAISESFQSTANVLTF.

V usage is TRBV28 and J usage is TRBJ2-7, with 9 positions matching TRBD1. Germline-derived CDR1 and CDR2 are MDHEN and SYDVKM. The CDR3 runs 15 residues. With V trimmed by 4 bases and J by 2 bases, 6 bases remained unmatched. The CDR3 loop is CASSSGQGSPYEQYF. The CDR3, as DNA: TGTGCCAGCAGTTCAGGACAGGGGTCCCCCTACGAGCAGTACTTC.

V and J are TRBV27 and TRBJ2-5, with D perhaps TRBD1 (5 bases). This CDR3 has 14 amino acids. Germline V CDR1 and CDR2: MNHEY, SMNVEV (reference sequence). The V end lost 5 bases, the J end lost 5 bases, and 15 bases lay between the germline ends. CDR3 region: CASSPGSWAETQYF. The CDR3 DNA follows: TGTGCCAGCAGTCCAGGGTCCTGGGCGGAGACCCAGTACTTC.

There are a few counts of this clonotype. The CDR3 coding sequence is TGTGCCAGTACTCTGACAGGGGAGACAGATACGCAGTATTTT. Its translation is CASTLTGETDTQYF. This chain uses TRBV19 with TRBJ2-3, with TRBD1 matching over 8 bases. V lost 7 bases and J lost 3; bases outside the gene matches: 6. The CDR3 covers 14 residues. Germline lookup yields CDR1 LNHDA and CDR2 SQIVND (reference sequence).

The chain links TRBV20-1 to TRBJ2-3; D remains ambiguous. The germline CDR1 and CDR2 sequences are DFQATT and SNEGSKA (reference sequence). With 6 bases removed from V and 3 bases from J, the gap between germline ends came to 7 bases. CDR3 size: 11 residues. The CDR3 region has the DNA TGCAGTGCATCGCCTACAGATACGCAGTATTTT. Its translation: CSASPTDTQYF.

This clonotype has only a few counts. The chain has TRBV4-3 and TRBJ1-4; D gene unclear. V lost 0 bases and J 6 bases, leaving 8 bases between the germline ends. This CDR3 comprises 14 residues. Germline lookup yields CDR1 LGHNA and CDR2 YSLEER. DNA of the CDR3: TGCGCCAGCAGCCAAGATGGCGGCCATGAAAAACTGTTTTTT. Amino acids: CASSQDGGHEKLFF.

This clonotype was detected ten times or more. The chain combines TRBV28 with TRBJ2-1; TRBD2 matches 11 bases. V trimming: 4 bases; J trimming: 7 bases; junction bases outside the gene matches: 6. CDR1 MDHEN and CDR2 SYDVKM come from the germline V gene. The CDR3 loop spans 15 amino acids. The CDR3 loop is CASSSLAGGRNEQFF. The CDR3 DNA follows: TGTGCCAGCAGTTCATTAGCGGGAGGGCGGAATGAGCAGTTCTTC.

This chain links TRBV7-9 with TRBJ1-1; D is uncertain. V was pared by 3 bases and J by 3 bases, with 17 bases between. The germline CDR1 and CDR2 sequences are SEHNR and FQNEAQ (reference sequence). The CDR3 consists of 16 residues. The CDR3 nucleotides are TGTGCCAGCAGCTTCGGTTTAGGATTAGGGTACACTGAAGCTTTCTTT. Protein sequence: CASSFGLGLGYTEAFF.

A few counts support this clonotype. V gene TRBV7-2 combines with J gene TRBJ1-5; TRBD1 might be the D (5 bases). Germline values: CDR1 SGHTA, CDR2 FQGNSA. V was cut by 0 bases and J by 9 bases, with 9 bases left in between. This CDR3 region has 13 residues. CDR3: CASSLAWGRPQHF. CDR3 nucleotide sequence: TGTGCCAGCAGCTTAGCTTGGGGACGGCCCCAGCATTTT.